This T cell receptor beta chain originates from a study of technical replicates of blood from a few donors. Produced via immunoSEQ multiplex PCR; TCRdb's table is partial and in-frame only. This sample carries some 77,000 clones, around nine tenths of them seen once, and the ten largest clones take about 0.4%. The sample consisted of T cells isolated from PBMCs. The receptor's source is a human donor in good health.

The DNA for the CDR3 is TGTGCCATCAGTGTTCCGGGACAGGGACAGCCCCAGCATTTT. Protein product: CAISVPGQGQPQHF. J is TRBJ1-5 and V is TRBV10-3; TRBD1 matches at 9 bases. Unmatched junction bases numbered 5, after V lost 4 bases and J lost 7 bases. Germline-derived CDR1 and CDR2 are ENHRY and SYGVKD. The CDR3 is 14 amino acids.